This TCR beta chain was sequenced during a study of a mutant IDH1 vaccine in newly diagnosed glioma. Study information: Vaccination began 4-6 weeks post radiotherapy alone, or with temozolomide cycles. V12 took place at week 35, and V13 at week 47.

Study-level results: Evidence of vaccine-induced immune responses was documented in approximately 93% of patients.

This CDR3 has 14 residues. Germline assignment: CDR1 SGHRS and CDR2 YFSETQ. The germline V and J ends were trimmed by 0 bases and 4 bases, with 7 bases remaining between them. Time point described: week 35, safety follow-up. A single vaccine dose contained 300 ug of mutant IDH1 20-mer peptide, and topical imiquimod was used with it. The vaccination schedule gave patients eight doses in weeks 1, 3, 5, 7, 11, 15, 19 and 23. Only in-frame clones appear in the TCRdb table, and some are missing; sequencing was by immunoSEQ multiplex PCR. The repertoire has about 32,000 clones, over 65% of them found once; the top ten carry around 10%. On this clone: Antigen: not known. Other DNA sequences of this sample code for an identical CDR3.

This chain joins TRBV5-1 and TRBJ2-2; a possible D gene is TRBD2 (6 bases). The source was PBMCs, collected from a glioma patient whose treatment included an IDH1 peptide vaccine. This receptor was obtained from a woman between 40 and 55 years old with glioma. CDR3 in amino acids: CASSLGGGTGELFF. For the CDR3, the DNA is TGCGCCAGCAGCTTGGGGGGAGGCACCGGGGAGCTGTTTTTT.